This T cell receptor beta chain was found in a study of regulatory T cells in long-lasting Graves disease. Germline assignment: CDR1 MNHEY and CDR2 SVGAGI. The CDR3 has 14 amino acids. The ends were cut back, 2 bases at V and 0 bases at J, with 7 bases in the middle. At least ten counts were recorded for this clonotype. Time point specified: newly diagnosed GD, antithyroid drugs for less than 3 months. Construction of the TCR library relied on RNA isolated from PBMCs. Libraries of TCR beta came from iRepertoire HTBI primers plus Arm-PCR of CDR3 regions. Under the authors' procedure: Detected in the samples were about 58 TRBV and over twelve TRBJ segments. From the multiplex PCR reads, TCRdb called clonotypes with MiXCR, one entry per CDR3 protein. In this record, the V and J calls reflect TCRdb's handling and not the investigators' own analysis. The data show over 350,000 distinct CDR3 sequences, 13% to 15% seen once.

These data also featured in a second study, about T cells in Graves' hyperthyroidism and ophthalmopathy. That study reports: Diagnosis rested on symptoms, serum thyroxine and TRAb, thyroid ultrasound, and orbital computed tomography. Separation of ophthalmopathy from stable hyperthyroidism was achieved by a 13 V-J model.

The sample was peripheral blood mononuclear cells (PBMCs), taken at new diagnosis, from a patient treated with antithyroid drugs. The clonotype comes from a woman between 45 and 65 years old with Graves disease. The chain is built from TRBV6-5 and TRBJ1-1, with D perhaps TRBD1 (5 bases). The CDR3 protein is CASSYDSMNTEAFF. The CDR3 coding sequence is TGTGCCAGCAGTTACGACAGCATGAACACTGAAGCTTTCTTT.